The 28 T cell receptor beta chains in this list originate from one sample, sequenced in a study of tissue T cells after allogeneic stem cell transplantation. The time point: mouse harvest day 14 after allogeneic transplant. Each mouse received 10^7 T-cell-depleted marrow cells plus 10^6 splenic CD5+ T cells by tail vein. Sequenced by immunoSEQ multiplex PCR; TCRdb stores in-frame clones only, minus some. Among about 5,100 clones listed, about 40% were seen once. The sample was gut tissue. All receptors derive from a female BALB/c mouse given C57BL/6 T cells with graft-versus-host disease after an allogeneic hematopoietic cell transplant.

For this clone: The gene names here belong to mouse. The read terminates 1 residue ahead of where the CDR3 ends, so the germline J gene completes it. This chain links TRBV26 with TRBJ1-2, with D possibly matching TRBD1 (6 bases). Trimming removed 4 bases from V and 4 bases from J, with 10 bases in between. CDR1 and CDR2 from the germline V gene are KGHPV and FQNQEV (reference sequence). CDR3 length equals 13 residues. Partial CDR3 DNA: TGTGCCAGCAGTCCACAGGGTTCCTCCGACTACACC. As protein: CASSPQGSSDYT. In full, the CDR3 reads CASSPQGSSDYTF.

The sample holds a few counts of this clone. Gene names and germline refer to mouse. The read gets to within 1 residue of the CDR3 end, and the germline J gene fills in the rest. The chain recombines TRBV1 with TRBJ2-5, with D unresolved. Germline CDR1 and CDR2: NSQYPW and LRSPGD (reference sequence). Trimming left V 0 bases short and J 6 bases short, with 7 bases between. CDR3 size: 13 residues. CDR3 bases read: TGCACCTGCAGTGCAGAGGGGAGGGACACCCAGTAC. Protein sequence: CTCSAEGRDTQY. The complete CDR3 sequence is CTCSAEGRDTQYF.

This clone was found a few times. All gene names here are mouse names. CDR3 sequence: CASSILGGKPEQFF. The sequenced part of the CDR3 DNA is TGTGCCAGCAGTATACTGGGGGGGAAACCTGAGCAGTTC. J is TRBJ2-1 and V is TRBV19, with 9 nucleotides matching TRBD2. The read comes to an end 1 residue before the CDR3 does, leaving the germline J gene to fill in the end. The junction had 4 bases not matched to a gene; V was cut back by 1 base and J by 8 bases. The CDR3 contains 14 residues. CDR1 FNHDT and CDR2 SITEND come from the germline V gene (reference sequence).

Regarding this clone: The genes are named according to mouse. The missing CDR3 end, 1 residue past where the read stops, is filled in from the germline J gene. This chain links TRBV3 with TRBJ1-2; D is possibly TRBD1 (5 bases). Trimming took 5 bases from V and 2 from J, leaving 15 bases between them. The germline V gene encodes CDR1 SNHLY and CDR2 FYNGKV (reference sequence). This CDR3 is 15 amino acids long. The DNA read from the CDR3 is TGTGCCAGCAGCGTGACCGGCGGGGGGAACTCCGACTACACC. It codes for CASSVTGGGNSDYT. The full CDR3 protein is CASSVTGGGNSDYTF.

To note about this clone: The gene names here belong to mouse. The CDR3 end lies 1 residue beyond the end of the read and is filled in from the germline J gene. The rearrangement uses TRBV15 and TRBJ2-4, with 9 bases fitting TRBD2. With 4 bases clipped from V and 1 base from J, the junction kept 6 bases outside the gene matches. The germline V gene has CDR1 SGHND and CDR2 FRSKSL. This CDR3 comprises 16 residues. The CDR3 sequence is CASSSTGGRGQNTLYF. The part of the CDR3 DNA that was read is TGTGCCAGCAGTTCTACTGGGGGGCGCGGTCAAAACACCTTGTAC.

As concerns this clone: Gene names are mouse gene names. Read coverage stops 1 residue before the CDR3 terminus; the germline J gene supplies the remainder. The chain couples TRBV4 to TRBJ2-7; 11 bases map to TRBD2. CDR1 and CDR2 from the germline V gene are LGHDT and YNNKQL (reference sequence). The trim removed 4 bases at V and 7 bases at J, leaving 6 bases unmatched. The CDR3 loop spans 14 amino acids. The DNA read from the CDR3 is TGTGCCAGCAGCTCCGGGACTGGGGGCCTGGAACAGTAC. This gives the protein CASSSGTGGLEQY. The entire CDR3 is CASSSGTGGLEQYF.

About this clone: Gene labels here are mouse ones. The read is 1 residue too short to cover the CDR3 end, so that end is filled in from the germline J gene. The chain employs TRBV26 and TRBJ2-7, with 9 bases fitting TRBD1. The CDR3 loop spans 12 amino acids. With V trimmed by 6 bases and J by 4 bases, 1 base remained unmatched. Germline assignment: CDR1 KGHPV and CDR2 FQNQEV (reference sequence). The CDR3 region is CASRDRGYEQYF. The sequenced part of the CDR3 DNA is TGTGCCAGCAGGGACAGGGGTTATGAACAGTAC.

Comment on this clone: Gene names follow the mouse nomenclature. The read stops 1 residue short of the end of the CDR3; the missing end is completed from the germline J gene. This chain uses TRBV14 with TRBJ2-5; 14 nucleotides align to TRBD2. Germline V gene sequence: CDR1 SGHDT, CDR2 FRDEAV. The CDR3 is 15 amino acids. V lost 5 bases and J lost 6; bases outside the gene matches: 5. CDR3 DNA, as far as it was read: TGTGCCAGCAGGTCGGGACTGGGGGGGCATGACACCCAGTAC. Translating it yields CASRSGLGGHDTQY. The complete CDR3 protein is CASRSGLGGHDTQYF.

A remark on this clone: Genes and germline come from the mouse. The read comes to an end 1 residue before the CDR3 does, leaving the germline J gene to fill in the end. The chain employs TRBV24 and TRBJ1-2; perhaps TRBD1 as D (6 bases). Trimming removed 6 bases from V and 0 bases from J, with 14 bases in between. CDR3 length: 15 amino acids. CDR1 is KGHTA and CDR2 is FRNEEI in the germline V gene. CDR3 DNA (partial): TGTGCCAGCAGGCCCTTGGGGGCTTCAAACTCCGACTACACC. Translation: CASRPLGASNSDYT. The CDR3 in full is CASRPLGASNSDYTF.

This clone is labeled medium-sized. Genes and germline come from the mouse. The read falls 1 residue short of the CDR3 end, and the missing part is taken from the germline J gene. This chain joins TRBV4 and TRBJ2-7, with TRBD2 matching over 12 bases. V was clipped by 5 bases and J by 4 bases; unmatched bases: 0. The CDR3 has 13 amino acids. In germline, CDR1 is LGHDT, CDR2 YNNKQL (reference sequence). Partial CDR3 DNA: TGTGCCAGCAGCGGGACTGGGGGGTATGAACAGTAC. Residues: CASSGTGGYEQY. The entire CDR3 is CASSGTGGYEQYF.

This clone was detected a few times. Gene names are mouse gene names. The read is 1 residue too short to cover the CDR3 end, so that end is filled in from the germline J gene. This chain uses TRBV23 with TRBJ1-4. Germline lookup yields CDR1 KGHTA and CDR2 FQNQQP. This CDR3 has 14 residues. The CDR3: CSSSPGGPNERLFF. Incomplete CDR3 DNA: TGCTCCAGCAGCCCCGGGGGTCCGAACGAAAGATTATTT.

By frequency in the sample, this clone is medium-sized. Any gene name here is a mouse gene name. The DNA ends 1 residue before the CDR3 does, and the rest of the CDR3 is filled in from the germline J gene. V usage is TRBV23 and J usage is TRBJ1-6; the DNA was not compared with TRBD1, the D call given in the table. TRBJ1-6 is annotated as an ORF whose role is uncertain. Germline V gene lookup returns CDR1 KGHTA and CDR2 FQNQQP. The CDR3 covers 13 residues. CDR3 DNA, as far as it was read: TGCTCCAGCCGGGACAACTATAATTCGCCCCTCTAC. Amino acid sequence: CSSRDNYNSPLY. The whole CDR3 protein reads CSSRDNYNSPLYF.

To note about this clone: Gene names denote mouse genes. The read stops 1 residue short of the end of the CDR3; the missing end is completed from the germline J gene. The V and J genes are TRBV16 and TRBJ1-1, with no clear D. V lost 2 bases to trimming and J lost 4 bases, with 8 bases between them. The length of the CDR3 is 13 residues. Germline values: CDR1 SGHSA, CDR2 FRNQAP. The CDR3 loop reads CASSLKGGTEVFF. The part of the CDR3 DNA that was read is TGTGCAAGCAGCTTAAAGGGTGGCACAGAAGTCTTC. The complete variable domain, with remaining parts taken from reference TRBV16 and TRBJ1-1, reads NAGVIQTPRHKVTGKGQEATLWCEPISGHSAVFWYRQTIVQGLEFLTYFRNQAPIDDSGMPKERFSAQMPNQSHSTLKIQSTQPQDSAVYLCASSLKGGTEVFFGKGTRLTVV.

In the case of this clone: Each gene name is a mouse one. The read comes to an end 1 residue before the CDR3 does, leaving the germline J gene to fill in the end. The rearrangement links TRBV26 to TRBJ2-5, with D possibly TRBD2 on 6 matching bases. V lost 8 bases and J lost 0, with 6 bases in between. CDR3 size: 12 residues. The germline V gene encodes CDR1 KGHPV and CDR2 FQNQEV (reference sequence). CDR3 DNA, as far as it was read: TGTGCCAGCGGGGGGAACCAAGACACCCAGTAC. Protein product: CASGGNQDTQY. The full-length CDR3 reads as CASGGNQDTQYF.

This clone is medium-sized (0.01 to 0.1%). Germline and genes: mouse. The missing CDR3 end, 1 residue past where the read stops, is filled in from the germline J gene. The rearrangement joins TRBV23 to TRBJ1-4; no check of the table's D call, TRBD1, against the DNA was made. CDR3 length equals 14 residues. Germline loops: CDR1 KGHTA, CDR2 FQNQQP. CDR3 amino acids: CSSSWTGPNERLFF. The part of the CDR3 DNA that was read is TGCTCCAGCAGTTGGACAGGGCCCAACGAAAGATTATTT.

By its share, this clone is medium-sized (0.01 to 0.1%). Gene names denote mouse genes. The observed sequence ends 1 residue before the CDR3 terminus, with the missing tail filled in from the germline J gene. The rearrangement joins TRBV12-1 to TRBJ2-7; the D gene is possibly TRBD1 (6 bases). V was shortened by 1 base and J by 0 bases, with 9 bases between the two germline ends. Germline V lookup: CDR1 SGHSN, CDR2 HYEKVE. This CDR3 is built from 14 residues. CDR3 residues: CASSLGHLSYEQYF. The sequenced CDR3 bases are TGTGCCAGCTCTCTGGGACACCTCTCCTATGAACAGTAC.

Notes on this clone: Germline and genes: mouse. From the germline J gene comes the end of the CDR3, since the read stops 1 residue before it. The chain combines TRBV26 with TRBJ2-3; the match to TRBD2 covers 10 bases. The V segment lost 0 bases and the J segment 6 bases; nucleotides outside the gene matches: 3. Germline assignment: CDR1 KGHPV and CDR2 FQNQEV (reference sequence). This CDR3 contains 15 residues. Partial CDR3 DNA: TGTGCCAGCAGTCTGTCACCTGGGGGGGCTGAAACGCTGTAT. This codes for CASSLSPGGAETLY. In full, the CDR3 is CASSLSPGGAETLYF.

With respect to this clone: Gene names and germline refer to mouse. The read ends 1 residue before the CDR3 terminus; that terminus is restored from the germline J gene. This sequence joins TRBV26 and TRBJ2-7, with D possibly TRBD1 on 5 matching bases. Trimming pared 3 bases from V and 4 bases from J, leaving 10 bases between. The CDR3 totals 13 residues. Germline CDR1 is KGHPV and CDR2 is FQNQEV (reference sequence). The sequenced CDR3 bases are TGTGCCAGCAGTCTCCAGGGAAATTATGAACAGTAC. Translating gives CASSLQGNYEQY. The CDR3 in its entirety is CASSLQGNYEQYF.

A few counts support this clone. The gene symbols are mouse symbols. The CDR3 is CGARQGNSDYTF. CDR3 bases read: TGTGGTGCCCGACAGGGGAACTCCGACTACACC. This chain joins TRBV20 and TRBJ1-2, with 8 positions matching TRBD1. The read finishes 1 residue shy of the CDR3 end, and the germline J gene is used to complete it. The CDR3 is 12 residues long. V shed 6 bases and J 2 bases; nucleotides not matched to a gene: 2. Germline V gene sequence: CDR1 GFQATS, CDR2 STVNSAI.

As concerns this clone: Gene names refer to mouse genes. The read gets to within 1 residue of the CDR3 end, and the germline J gene fills in the rest. The chain employs TRBV26 and TRBJ2-4; unclear D gene. The CDR3 contains 13 residues. Trimming cost V 3 bases and J 0 bases, with 4 bases left between them. Germline assignment: CDR1 KGHPV and CDR2 FQNQEV (reference sequence). CDR3 sequence reads: CASSLQSQNTLYF. CDR3 DNA, as far as it was read: TGTGCCAGCAGTCTCCAAAGTCAAAACACCTTGTAC.

Concerning this clone: Mouse gene names apply. The read terminates 1 residue before the CDR3 end, so the remaining end is supplied by the germline J gene. The chain links TRBV13-2 to TRBJ2-3; D remains ambiguous. There are 12 residues in the CDR3. In germline, CDR1 is NNHNN, CDR2 SYGAGS (reference sequence). Between the trimmed V and J ends, which lost 4 bases and 0 bases, there was a span of 3 bases. CDR3 DNA (partial): TGTGCCAGCGGTCCTAGTGCAGAAACGCTGTAT. Translated: CASGPSAETLY. The entire CDR3 protein is CASGPSAETLYF.

About this clone: Gene names follow the mouse nomenclature. The read is 1 residue too short to cover the CDR3 end, so that end is filled in from the germline J gene. The chain employs TRBV26 and TRBJ2-5, with 7 bases that match TRBD1. CDR1 is KGHPV, CDR2 FQNQEV, per germline (reference sequence). The CDR3 totals 12 residues. Germline trimming cut 7 bases from V and 6 bases from J; bases unmatched to any gene: 4. The CDR3 region is CASTQGWDTQYF. CDR3 bases read: TGTGCCAGCACACAGGGGTGGGACACCCAGTAC.

As for this clone: Germline and genes here are mouse. The CDR3 is cut off 1 residue early in the read; its end comes from the germline J gene. The rearrangement uses TRBV26 and TRBJ1-4, with 7 bases matching TRBD1. Germline V gene lookup returns CDR1 KGHPV and CDR2 FQNQEV (reference sequence). V dropped 7 bases and J dropped 5; count of bases not matched to a gene: 7. The CDR3 runs to 14 residues. Incomplete CDR3 DNA: TGTGCCAGCACTCCGGGACAGATTAACGAAAGATTATTT. Translating it yields CASTPGQINERLF. The entire CDR3 sequence reads CASTPGQINERLFF.

By proportion, this clone is medium-sized. Mouse germline and gene names are used. The CDR3 is cut off 1 residue early in the read; its end comes from the germline J gene. The V and J genes are TRBV26 and TRBJ1-1; D is uncertain. The CDR3 is made up of 13 amino acids. Trimming left V 1 base short and J 2 bases short, with 5 bases between. Germline V gene lookup returns CDR1 KGHPV and CDR2 FQNQEV (reference sequence). The sequenced part of the CDR3 DNA is TGTGCCAGCAGTCTGTACATTAACACAGAAGTCTTC. This encodes CASSLYINTEVF. The whole CDR3 region reads CASSLYINTEVFF.

Points on this clone: Gene names are the mouse ones. The CDR3 loop is CASSLMSSYEQYF. The covered CDR3 bases are TGTGCCAGCAGTCTGATGAGCTCCTATGAACAGTAC. The gene calls are TRBV26 and TRBJ2-7; D gene unclear. From the germline J gene comes the end of the CDR3, since the read stops 1 residue before it. This CDR3 region has 13 residues. Germline V gene lookup returns CDR1 KGHPV and CDR2 FQNQEV (reference sequence). Trimming cost V 2 bases and J 0 bases, with 5 bases left between them. Complete variable domain (other parts from reference TRBV26 and TRBJ2-7): NSKVIQTPRYLVKGQGQKAKMRCIPEKGHPVVFWYQQNKNNEFKFLINFQNQEVLQQIDMTEKRFSAECPSNSPCSLEIQSSEAGDSALYLCASSLMSSYEQYFGPGTRLTVL.

About this clone itself: Germline and genes here are mouse. The DNA ends 1 residue before the CDR3 does, and the rest of the CDR3 is filled in from the germline J gene. The gene calls are TRBV1 and TRBJ2-3, with D possibly TRBD1 on 6 matching bases. The V end lost 1 base, the J end lost 0 bases, and 8 bases lay between the germline ends. The CDR3 is 15 residues long. The germline V gene encodes CDR1 NSQYPW and CDR2 LRSPGD (reference sequence). CDR3 bases read: TGCACCTGCAGTGCAGGACAGGCTAGTGCAGAAACGCTGTAT. Its translation: CTCSAGQASAETLY. From start to end, the CDR3 is CTCSAGQASAETLYF.

This clone was picked up a small number of times. Mouse germline and gene names are used. Coverage ceases 1 residue before the CDR3 finishes, and the germline J gene fills in the end. This chain links TRBV13-1 with TRBJ2-5; TRBD2 matches 7 bases. The length of the CDR3 is 14 residues. Germline V gene data show CDR1 as NSHNY and CDR2 as SYGAGN. Trimming cost V 0 bases and J 3 bases; bases outside gene matches: 1. The sequenced part of the CDR3 DNA is TGTGCCAGCAGTGATGGGGGGGGGCAAGACACCCAGTAC. Its translation is CASSDGGGQDTQY. The whole CDR3 reads CASSDGGGQDTQYF.

This clone occurred a few times. Gene names follow the mouse nomenclature. From the germline J gene comes the end of the CDR3, since the read stops 1 residue before it. The chain links TRBV3 to TRBJ2-4, with D unclear. This CDR3 contains 12 residues. Germline-derived CDR1 and CDR2 are SNHLY and FYNGKV (reference sequence). Trimming took 4 bases from V and 0 from J, leaving 2 bases between them. The chain's CDR3 is CASSSSQNTLYF. The DNA read from the CDR3 is TGTGCCAGCAGCTCTAGTCAAAACACCTTGTAC.